A few counts support the clone carrying this TCR beta chain. What it recognizes is unknown. Hyperthyroidism patients were newly diagnosed, had disease duration under 2 months, and were aged 18 to 65 years. The PBMCs were sourced from fresh peripheral blood (about 10 ml). This specimen comes from a study of T cells in Graves' hyperthyroidism and ophthalmopathy. Study context: Peripheral blood sampling occurred at initial diagnosis, before any treatment.

TCR beta CDR3 region amplification was performed from RNA transcripts. HTBI primers were used for first-round RT-PCR of the TCR CDR3. TCRdb recomputed calls from the multiplex PCR reads with MiXCR, one row per CDR3 protein. The repertoire includes hundreds of thousands of distinct CDR3 sequences, 15% to 19% of them detected once, and 13% to 15% sits in the top ten. There are 15 residues in the CDR3. CDR1 MGHRA and CDR2 YSYEKL come from the germline V gene. V was trimmed by 0 bases and J by 0 bases, leaving 8 bases between them. Regarding the study as a whole: The blood repertoire included most of the expanded thyroid clonotypes above 0.001.

The sample consisted of blood. The gene calls are TRBV4-1 and TRBJ1-1, with unresolved D. This clonotype originated in a woman aged 18-30 years with Graves' hyperthyroidism. The CDR3 is CASSQESILNTEAFF. CDR3 DNA: TGCGCCAGCAGCCAAGAAAGCATCTTGAACACTGAAGCTTTCTTT.